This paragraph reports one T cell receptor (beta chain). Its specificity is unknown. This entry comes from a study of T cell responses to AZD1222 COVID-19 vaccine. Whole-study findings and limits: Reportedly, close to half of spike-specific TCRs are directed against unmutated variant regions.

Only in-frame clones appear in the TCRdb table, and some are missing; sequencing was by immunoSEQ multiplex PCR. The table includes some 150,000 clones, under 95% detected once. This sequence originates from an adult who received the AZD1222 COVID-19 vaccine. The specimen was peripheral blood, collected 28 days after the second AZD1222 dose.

CDR3 nucleotides: TGTGCCAGCAGCCAAGCCGGGACCTACGAGCAGTACTTC. The encoded protein is CASSQAGTYEQYF. This rearrangement joins TRBV3-1 (or the pseudogene TRBV3-2) to TRBJ2-7; D is possibly TRBD2 (5 bases). Germline lookup yields CDR1 LGHDT and CDR2 YNNKEL (reference sequence). The CDR3 consists of 13 residues. Trimming left V 1 base short and J 2 bases short, with 6 bases between.